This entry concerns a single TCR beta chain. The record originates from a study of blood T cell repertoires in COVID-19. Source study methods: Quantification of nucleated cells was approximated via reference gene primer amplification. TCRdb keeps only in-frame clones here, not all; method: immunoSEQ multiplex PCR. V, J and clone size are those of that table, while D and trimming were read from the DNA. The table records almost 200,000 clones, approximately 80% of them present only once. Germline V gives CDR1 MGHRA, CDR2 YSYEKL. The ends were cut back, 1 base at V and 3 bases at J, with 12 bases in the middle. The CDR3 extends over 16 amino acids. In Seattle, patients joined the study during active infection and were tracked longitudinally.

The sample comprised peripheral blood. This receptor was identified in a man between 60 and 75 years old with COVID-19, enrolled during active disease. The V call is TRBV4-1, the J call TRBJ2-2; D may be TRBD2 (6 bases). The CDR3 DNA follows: TGCGCCAGCAGCCAAGTCCTTAGCGGAGACACCGGGGAGCTGTTTTTT. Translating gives CASSQVLSGDTGELFF.